The sequence of this T cell receptor (beta chain) was determined in a study of beta chain features in type 1 diabetes. Study-level information: Cell yields, gender and age were comparable in patients and healthy donors.

Study-wide points: Shortening that was moderate but significant affected the TCRB CDR3s of Type 1 diabetes patients in all four CD4+ subsets.

Turning to this clone: Its antigen is as yet unknown.

Reverse transcription of all isolated RNA meant that expressed TCRB transcripts were sequenced. Repertoires were generated with immunoSEQ multiplex PCR, while TCRdb's copy carries only in-frame clones and drops some. The data contain 640,000 or so clones, roughly 13% of them seen just once; the ten biggest clones take up just under 0.04%. Cells sorted by CD45RO/CCR7/CD25/CD127/CD95/CD27 comprised CD4+ naive, central memory, regulatory and stem cell-like memory cells. This CDR3 spans 12 amino acids. Germline assignment: CDR1 GTSNPN and CDR2 SVGIG (reference sequence). V was pared by 7 bases and J by 2 bases, with 12 bases between.

Sequences were obtained from naive CD4+ T cells from blood. The source of this sequence is a man aged 18 to 30 with type 1 diabetes. V usage is TRBV30 and J usage is TRBJ2-7; the D call may be TRBD1 or TRBD2 (5 bases each). CDR3 sequence (DNA): TGTGCCTTATGGGACGGACCCTACGAGCAGTACTTC. It encodes CALWDGPYEQYF.